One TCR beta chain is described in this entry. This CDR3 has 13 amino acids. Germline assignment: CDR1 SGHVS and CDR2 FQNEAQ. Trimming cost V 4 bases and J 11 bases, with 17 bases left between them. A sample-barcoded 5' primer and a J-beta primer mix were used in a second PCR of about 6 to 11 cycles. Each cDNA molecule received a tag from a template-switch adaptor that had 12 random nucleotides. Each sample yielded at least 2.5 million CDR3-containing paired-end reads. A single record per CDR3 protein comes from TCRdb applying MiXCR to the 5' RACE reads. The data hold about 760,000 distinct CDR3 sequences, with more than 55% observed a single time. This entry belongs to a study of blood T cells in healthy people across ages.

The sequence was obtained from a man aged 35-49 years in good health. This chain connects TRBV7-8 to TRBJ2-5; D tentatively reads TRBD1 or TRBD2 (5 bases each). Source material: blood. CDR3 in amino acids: CASSSLLLGEQYF. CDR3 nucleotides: TGTGCCAGCAGCTCACTCCTTTTGGGGGAGCAGTACTTC.